Below are 29 T cell receptor beta chains sequenced from a single sample in a study of vaccination and CD4 T cells after COVID-19. Treatment specified: approximately nine-day PBMC culture with coronavirus spike peptide pools or control peptides (ViraFEST assay). Antigens for these TCRs are unknown. CD4+ T cells that had been cultured provided DNA sequenced with the Oncomine TCR Beta short-read assay. In TCRdb, the PCR reads were re-called with MiXCR into one record per CDR3 protein. The sample lists roughly 10,000 distinct CDR3 sequences; 26% were seen once. Sequenced here: CD4+ T cells from blood, cultured in vitro, sampled before SARS-CoV-2 vaccination. These receptor sequences come from a human donor who received a COVID-19 vaccine.

This clonotype has a handful of counts. The CDR3 coding sequence is TGTGCCAGCAAGGAGCGAGAGGTGGATACGCAGTATTTT. It encodes CASKEREVDTQYF. The chain combines TRBV2 with TRBJ2-3; D remains unclear. Germline values: CDR1 SNHLY, CDR2 FYNNEI. This CDR3 contains 13 residues. V was shortened by 7 bases and J by 6 bases, with 14 bases between the two germline ends.

The chain recombines TRBV6-1 with TRBJ1-5, with TRBD1 matching over 8 bases. CDR1 and CDR2 (germline): MNHNS, SASEGT. The CDR3 length is 15 residues. The V gene end was trimmed by 6 bases and the J gene end by 4 bases; junction bases not matched to a gene: 8. The CDR3 here is CASRRQGTVNQPQHF. In nucleotides, the CDR3 is TGTGCCAGCAGGAGACAGGGGACTGTTAATCAGCCCCAGCATTTT.

This clonotype was observed a few times. The chain links TRBV21-1 to TRBJ2-3; the DNA was not used to check the table's D call, TRBD2. TRBV21-1 is annotated as a pseudogene. The CDR3 contains 20 residues. CDR3 sequence (DNA): TGTGCCAGCAGACGGAGGGCGAGCGGGGGGCCCTCTCGACACAGAGATACGCAGTATTTT. Protein: CASRRRASGGPSRHRDTQYF.

Here the CDR3 DNA reads TGTGCCAGCAGTGAGACTAGCGGGGTTTACGAGCAGTACTTC. The encoded protein is CASSETSGVYEQYF. The gene calls are TRBV6-1 and TRBJ2-7; 11 positions agree with TRBD2. This CDR3 spans 14 amino acids. The V and J ends lost 3 bases and 4 bases, in that order; junction bases with no gene match: 2. Germline lookup yields CDR1 MNHNS and CDR2 SASEGT.

In this sample, this clonotype turned up a few times. The V and J genes are TRBV19 and TRBJ1-5, with D perhaps TRBD1 (6 bases). This CDR3 spans 15 amino acids. Trimming removed 7 bases from V and 4 bases from J, with 17 bases in between. Germline loops: CDR1 LNHDA, CDR2 SQIVND (reference sequence). CDR3 sequence reads: CASNTGGTPNQPQHF. CDR3 coding DNA: TGTGCCAGTAATACTGGGGGGACACCTAATCAGCCCCAGCATTTT.

The chain carries TRBV4-2 and TRBJ2-2; D gene ambiguous. CDR1 is LGHNA and CDR2 is YNFKEQ in the germline V gene. CDR3 size: 14 residues. The germline V and J ends were trimmed by 0 bases and 5 bases, with 7 bases remaining between them. In DNA form, the CDR3 reads TGTGCCAGCAGCCAAGAGATCAAGACCGGGGAGCTGTTTTTT. As protein: CASSQEIKTGELFF.

The chain carries TRBV6-2 or TRBV6-3 and TRBJ2-5; D uncertain. CDR1 and CDR2 from the germline V gene are MNHEY and SVGEGT. The V end lost 6 bases, the J end lost 2 bases, and 13 bases lay between the germline ends. The CDR3 consists of 14 residues. The CDR3 sequence: CASSRSNAQETQYF. As DNA, the CDR3 is TGTGCCAGCAGCCGGTCAAACGCTCAAGAGACCCAGTACTTC.

Here the CDR3 reads CASSKLLGYEQYF. For the CDR3, the DNA is TGCGCCAGCAGCAAACTTCTAGGATACGAGCAGTACTTC. This chain links TRBV10-1 with TRBJ2-7, with unresolved D. Looked up from germline, CDR1 is WNHNN and CDR2 is SYGVQD (reference sequence). The CDR3 loop spans 13 amino acids. V lost 6 bases, J lost 4 bases, and 13 bases lay in between.

V is TRBV12-3 or TRBV12-4 and J is TRBJ2-5; D unclear. V was pared by 8 bases and J by 2 bases, with 6 bases between. The CDR3 covers 11 residues. CDR3 sequence: CASGRQETQYF. In DNA, the CDR3 is TGTGCCAGCGGGCGGCAAGAGACCCAGTACTTC.

This clonotype was counted a few times. The chain employs TRBV7-2 and TRBJ1-2, with D uncertain. V dropped 1 base and J dropped 6 bases, with 12 bases sitting between them. In germline, CDR1 is SGHTA, CDR2 FQGNSA. The CDR3 has 14 residues. The CDR3 DNA reads TGTGCCAGCAGCTTAGACGTGGGGAGGGATGGCTACACCTTC. This translates into CASSLDVGRDGYTF.

The gene calls are TRBV5-5 and TRBJ2-5, with a tentative D call TRBD1 (6 bases). Trimming removed 4 bases from V and 1 base from J, with 14 bases in between. Per the germline V gene, CDR1 is SGHKS and CDR2 is YYEKEE (reference sequence). This CDR3 has 15 residues. In DNA form, the CDR3 reads TGTGCCAGCAGCGAGAACCCGGACAGCCAAGAGACCCAGTACTTC. Protein product: CASSENPDSQETQYF.

This clonotype occurred a few times. The chain is built from TRBV9 and TRBJ1-2; possible D gene TRBD1, 5 bases. CDR1 and CDR2 (germline): SGDLS, YYNGEE. CDR3 size: 14 residues. V lost 0 bases to trimming and J lost 8 bases, with 14 bases between them. As DNA, the CDR3 is TGTGCCAGCAGCGTAGCTAGGGGATCGGGAGGCTACACCTTC. Translated, it gives CASSVARGSGGYTF.

J is TRBJ1-2 and V is TRBV12-3 or TRBV12-4, with D possibly TRBD1 on 5 matching bases. V lost 2 bases to trimming and J lost 7 bases, with 14 bases between them. CDR3 length: 14 residues. DNA of the CDR3: TGTGCCAGCAGTTTAACAGACAGCTGGAGTGGCTACACCTTC. This codes for CASSLTDSWSGYTF.

This clonotype came up a few times. The gene calls are TRBV4-2 and TRBJ1-3; D gene unclear. Germline values: CDR1 LGHNA, CDR2 YNFKEQ. The CDR3 is 13 amino acids. V lost 4 bases and J lost 4, with 8 bases in between. The CDR3 DNA sequence: TGTGCCAGCAGCCTCACGGGGGGAAACACCATATATTTT. It codes for CASSLTGGNTIYF.

The sample holds a few counts of this clonotype. The J gene is TRBJ1-2, the V gene TRBV12-3 or TRBV12-4; 7 nucleotides agree with TRBD1. V gave up 5 bases and J gave up 7 bases; unmatched junction bases: 7. The CDR3 has 13 residues. CDR3 amino acids: CASSHRGPGGYTF. The CDR3 region has the DNA TGTGCCAGCAGTCACAGGGGCCCCGGTGGCTACACCTTC.

This chain links TRBV24-1 with TRBJ1-5, with D uncertain. This CDR3 is built from 15 residues. Deletions cut 4 bases from V and 3 bases from J, with 12 bases between. Germline V gene data show CDR1 as KGHDR and CDR2 as SFDVKD. CDR3 sequence reads: CATSDPRGVNQPQHF. DNA for the CDR3: TGTGCCACCAGTGACCCGAGAGGAGTCAATCAGCCCCAGCATTTT.

This sequence joins TRBV24-1 and TRBJ2-3; D could derive from TRBD1 or TRBD2 (6 bases each). Trimming removed 9 bases at V and 5 bases at J, with 14 bases between. The CDR3 has 13 amino acids. Per germline, CDR1 KGHDR and CDR2 SFDVKD. CDR3 protein: CATRRGGGDTQYF. CDR3 DNA sequence: TGTGCCACCCGCCGTGGAGGGGGAGATACGCAGTATTTT.

The chain uses TRBV10-3 and TRBJ2-7, with 11 bases lining up with TRBD2. The CDR3 loop spans 16 amino acids. Looked up from germline, CDR1 is ENHRY and CDR2 is SYGVKD. Losses at the gene ends were 3 bases for V and 1 base for J; bases not matched to a gene: 5. As DNA, the CDR3 is TGTGCCATCAGTGACCCGAGACTAGCGGGGTCCTACGAGCAGTACTTC. Amino acid sequence: CAISDPRLAGSYEQYF.

This clonotype was counted only a few times. This sequence joins TRBV19 and TRBJ2-7; D is unresolved. The CDR3 is made up of 12 amino acids. Trimming took off 6 bases at V and 0 bases at J, with 6 bases between the two ends. Per germline, CDR1 LNHDA and CDR2 SQIVND (reference sequence). CDR3 sequence reads: CASSEASYEQYF. The DNA for the CDR3 is TGTGCCAGTAGCGAGGCCTCCTACGAGCAGTACTTC.

The gene calls are TRBV24-1 and TRBJ2-4; D is perhaps TRBD2 (6 bases). The V gene's germline CDR1 is KGHDR and CDR2 SFDVKD. Trimming removed 2 bases from V and 6 bases from J, with 16 bases in between. This CDR3 is 16 amino acids long. The CDR3 loop is CATSDSGREVGNIQYF. The DNA for the CDR3 is TGTGCCACCAGTGATTCGGGCAGGGAGGTCGGAAACATTCAGTACTTC.

V and J are TRBV28 and TRBJ2-1; 12 bases align to TRBD2. Trimming took 7 bases from V and 6 from J; bases not matched to a gene: 7. Germline lookup yields CDR1 MDHEN and CDR2 SYDVKM. This CDR3 is built from 15 residues. The CDR3 sequence is CASIRLAGDTNEQFF. CDR3 coding DNA: TGTGCCAGCATCAGACTAGCGGGGGACACCAATGAGCAGTTCTTC.

This clonotype has only one observation. This sequence joins TRBV25-1 and TRBJ1-1; the D is unclear. Per germline, CDR1 MGHDK and CDR2 SYGVNS. V lost 5 bases, J lost 5 bases, and 12 bases lay in between. The CDR3 runs 13 residues. CDR3 amino acids: CASSQNIGTEAFF. The CDR3 region has the DNA TGTGCCAGCAGTCAGAACATAGGGACTGAAGCTTTCTTT. The whole variable domain, filled in from reference TRBV25-1 and TRBJ1-1, reads EADIYQTPRYLVIGTGKKITLECSQTMGHDKMYWYQQDPGMELHLIHYSYGVNSTEKGDLSSESTVSRIRTEHFPLTLESARPSHTSQYLCASSQNIGTEAFFGQGTRLTVV.

This clonotype turned up a few times. The chain combines TRBV2 with TRBJ2-3; D is undetermined. Germline CDR1 SNHLY, CDR2 FYNNEI. The CDR3 extends over 14 amino acids. Trimming stripped 11 bases from V and 4 bases from J, with 19 bases between. The CDR3 spells CAGKGNPAADTQYF. The CDR3 region has the DNA TGTGCCGGGAAGGGCAACCCGGCGGCAGATACGCAGTATTTT. The full variable domain, rest sourced from reference TRBV2 and TRBJ2-3, is EPEVTQTPSHQVTQMGQEVILRCVPISNHLYFYWYRQILGQKVEFLVSFYNNEISEKSEIFDDQFSVERPDGSNFTLKIRSTKLEDSAMYFCAGKGNPAADTQYFGPGTRLTVL.

This clonotype was counted only a few times. The chain links TRBV5-1 to TRBJ1-2; 7 bases are a match to TRBD1. Germline assignment: CDR1 SGHRS and CDR2 YFSETQ. The CDR3 covers 15 residues. The trim removed 0 bases at V and 2 bases at J, leaving 4 bases unmatched. The CDR3 DNA reads as TGCGCCAGCAGCTTGGAAGGGGGCCCAAACTATGGCTACACCTTC. Its translation is CASSLEGGPNYGYTF.

The DNA for the CDR3 is TGCAGCGTTGAAGATCCCGGGGAGCTGTTTTTT. Its translation: CSVEDPGELFF. The V and J genes are TRBV29-1 and TRBJ2-2, with D hard to call. Germline V gene lookup returns CDR1 SQVTM and CDR2 ANQGSEA. The CDR3 totals 11 residues. Trimming pared 0 bases from V and 6 bases from J, leaving 2 bases between.

This clonotype was observed a handful of times. The V and J genes are TRBV10-3 and TRBJ2-2; the D is unclear. Trimming shortened V by 6 bases and J by 1 base, and 3 bases separated the two germline ends. CDR3 length: 12 amino acids. Germline CDR1 and CDR2: ENHRY and SYGVKD. The CDR3 nucleotides read TGTGCCATCAGGCTGAACACCGGGGAGCTGTTTTTT. This gives the protein CAIRLNTGELFF.

This clonotype was recorded a few times. This CDR3 is CASSEGPLGTGELFF. In DNA, the CDR3 is TGTGCCAGCAGTGAGGGGCCCCTCGGAACCGGGGAGCTGTTTTTT. The genes are TRBV6-1 and TRBJ2-2, with a possible D match to TRBD1 (5 bases). Germline V lookup: CDR1 MNHNS, CDR2 SASEGT. V was clipped by 3 bases and J by 5 bases, with 13 bases between them. The length of the CDR3 is 15 residues.

The rearrangement uses TRBV28 and TRBJ1-1; D unclear. The CDR3 runs 13 residues. V lost 3 bases and J lost 2, with 7 bases in between. The V gene's germline CDR1 is MDHEN and CDR2 SYDVKM. This CDR3 is CASSFPANTEAFF. The CDR3 DNA sequence: TGTGCCAGCAGTTTTCCAGCTAACACTGAAGCTTTCTTT.

The chain links TRBV7-9 to TRBJ1-2; D not certain. Trimming stripped 5 bases from V and 1 base from J, with 14 bases between. The germline V gene has CDR1 SEHNR and CDR2 FQNEAQ (reference sequence). The CDR3 runs 15 residues. CDR3 nucleotide sequence: TGTGCCAGCAGCGCCGGTGACAAGGGTAACTATGGCTACACCTTC. Its translation is CASSAGDKGNYGYTF.